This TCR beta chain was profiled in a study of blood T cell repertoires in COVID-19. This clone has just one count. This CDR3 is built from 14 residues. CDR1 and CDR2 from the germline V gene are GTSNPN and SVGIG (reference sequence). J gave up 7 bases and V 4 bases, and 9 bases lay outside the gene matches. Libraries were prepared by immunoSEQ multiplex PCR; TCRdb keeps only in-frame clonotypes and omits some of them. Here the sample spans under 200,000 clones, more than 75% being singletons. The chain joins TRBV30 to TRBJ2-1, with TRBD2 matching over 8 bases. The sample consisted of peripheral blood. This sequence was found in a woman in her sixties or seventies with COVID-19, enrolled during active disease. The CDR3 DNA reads TGTGCCTGGACGGGACTAGGGGGGCGGAATGAGCAGTTCTTC. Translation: CAWTGLGGRNEQFF.